This is a list of T cell receptor beta chains from one sample in a study of blood T cell repertoires in COVID-19. The table came from immunoSEQ multiplex PCR; TCRdb's copy has only in-frame clones and leaves some out. This sample has 250,000 to 300,000 clones, with approximately 91% found just once. The specimen was peripheral blood. Every receptor here comes from a woman aged 25 to 39 with acute or convalescent COVID-19. CDR3s include the opening cysteine and the closing phenylalanine or tryptophan. The D gene is left open where the match is weak.

d_call v_call cdr3_aa
- TRBV7-3 CASSLNRLNTEAFF
- TRBV5-1 CASSYGLSDYEQYF
TRBD1 TRBV14 CASSQLLPGTGVIKNQPQHF
TRBD1 TRBV6-5 CASSYDVGQGYNEQFF
- TRBV27 CASSFMNTGELFF
- TRBV21-1 CASSKGRVFYEQYF
TRBD2 TRBV7-6 CASSLLSGSSTDTQYF
- TRBV6-1 CASSELVNSRGGHRNTEAFF
TRBD1 TRBV5-1 CASSLTTGGLTYEQYF
- TRBV30 CAWKRSPVRSYNEQFF
- TRBV4-3 CASSQDWTDQYNEQFF
TRBD2 TRBV30 CAWSSPQRGSTYEQYF
TRBD1 TRBV19 CASSEQGAFEGYTF
- TRBV7-3 CASSLYPGVYEQYF
- TRBV11-3 CASSLTDPATEAFF
TRBD1 TRBV19 CASTKGVRDSSTDTQYF
TRBD2 TRBV9 CASSVVDRLAGGGTGELFF
TRBD1 TRBV5-1 CASSSGQGDGELFF
- TRBV18 CASSPSSTNYEQYF
- TRBV27 CATKNWNEQFF